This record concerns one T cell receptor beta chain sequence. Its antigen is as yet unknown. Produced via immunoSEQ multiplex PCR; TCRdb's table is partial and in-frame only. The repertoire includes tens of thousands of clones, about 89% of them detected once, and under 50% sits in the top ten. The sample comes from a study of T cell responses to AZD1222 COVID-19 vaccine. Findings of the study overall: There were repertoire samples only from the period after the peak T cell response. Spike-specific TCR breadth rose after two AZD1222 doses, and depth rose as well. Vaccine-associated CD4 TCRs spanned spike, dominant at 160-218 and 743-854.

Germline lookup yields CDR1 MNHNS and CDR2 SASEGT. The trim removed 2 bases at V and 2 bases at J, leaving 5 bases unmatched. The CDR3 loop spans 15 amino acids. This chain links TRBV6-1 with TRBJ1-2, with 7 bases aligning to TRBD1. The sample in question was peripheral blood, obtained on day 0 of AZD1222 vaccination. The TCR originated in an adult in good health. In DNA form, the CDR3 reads TGTGCCAGCAGTGAATCGACAGGGCCCAACTATGGCTACACCTTC. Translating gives CASSESTGPNYGYTF.